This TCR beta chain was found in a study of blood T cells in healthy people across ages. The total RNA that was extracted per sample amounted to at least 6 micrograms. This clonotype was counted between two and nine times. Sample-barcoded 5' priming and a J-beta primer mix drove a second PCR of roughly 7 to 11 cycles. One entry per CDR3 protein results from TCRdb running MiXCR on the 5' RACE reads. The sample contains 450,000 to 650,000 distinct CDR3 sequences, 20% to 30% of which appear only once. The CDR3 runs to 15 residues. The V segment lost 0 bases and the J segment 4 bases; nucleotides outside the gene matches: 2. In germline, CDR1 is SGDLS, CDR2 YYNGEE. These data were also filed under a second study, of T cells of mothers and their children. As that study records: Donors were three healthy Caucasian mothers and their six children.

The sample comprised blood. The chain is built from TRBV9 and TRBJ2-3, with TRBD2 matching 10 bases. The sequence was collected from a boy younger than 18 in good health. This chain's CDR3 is CASSVELAGPDTQYF. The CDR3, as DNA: TGTGCCAGCAGCGTAGAACTAGCGGGGCCAGATACGCAGTATTTT. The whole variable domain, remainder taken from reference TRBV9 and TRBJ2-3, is DSGVTQTPKHLITATGQRVTLRCSPRSGDLSVYWYQQSLDQGLQFLIQYYNGEERAKGNILERFSAQQFPDLHSELNLSSLELGDSALYFCASSVELAGPDTQYFGPGTRLTVL.